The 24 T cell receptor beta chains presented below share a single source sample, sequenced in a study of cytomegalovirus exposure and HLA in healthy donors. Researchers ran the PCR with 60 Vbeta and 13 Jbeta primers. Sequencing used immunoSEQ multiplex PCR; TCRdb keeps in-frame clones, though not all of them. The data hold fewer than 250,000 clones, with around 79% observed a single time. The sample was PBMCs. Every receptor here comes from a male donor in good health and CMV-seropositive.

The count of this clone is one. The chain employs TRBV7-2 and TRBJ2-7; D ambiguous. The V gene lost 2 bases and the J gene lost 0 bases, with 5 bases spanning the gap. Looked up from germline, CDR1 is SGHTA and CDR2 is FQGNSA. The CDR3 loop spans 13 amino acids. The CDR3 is CASSLLPSYEQYF. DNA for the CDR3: TGTGCCAGCAGCTTACTCCCCTCCTACGAGCAGTACTTC.

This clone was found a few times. CDR3 coding DNA: TGTGCCAGCAGTGAACTAGCGGGGGGGCTTCAGTTCTTC. Translated: CASSELAGGLQFF. V and J are TRBV6-4 and TRBJ2-1; 13 nucleotides line up with TRBD2. The V gene end was trimmed by 3 bases and the J gene end by 13 bases; junction bases not matched to a gene: 3. The CDR3 loop spans 13 amino acids. Germline V CDR1 and CDR2: MRHNA, SNTAGT.

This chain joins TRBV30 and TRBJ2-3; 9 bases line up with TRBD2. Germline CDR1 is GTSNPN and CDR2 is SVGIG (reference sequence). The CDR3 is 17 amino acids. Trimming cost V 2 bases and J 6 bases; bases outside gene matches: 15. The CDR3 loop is CAWSRRGGGRARDTQYF. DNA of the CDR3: TGTGCCTGGAGTCGCCGAGGGGGCGGGAGGGCCCGGGATACGCAGTATTTT.

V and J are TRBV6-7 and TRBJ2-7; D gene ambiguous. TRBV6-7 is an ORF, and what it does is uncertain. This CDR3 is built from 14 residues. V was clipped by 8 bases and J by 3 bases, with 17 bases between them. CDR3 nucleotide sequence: TGTGCCAGCCGGCGCGAGAGGAGTGGCTACGAGCAGTACTTC. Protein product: CASRRERSGYEQYF.

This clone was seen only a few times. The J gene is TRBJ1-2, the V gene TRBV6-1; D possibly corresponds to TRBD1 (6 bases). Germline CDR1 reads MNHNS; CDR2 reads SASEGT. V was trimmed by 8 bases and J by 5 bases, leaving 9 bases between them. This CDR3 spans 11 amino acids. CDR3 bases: TGTGCCAGCCGGACAGAGTATGGCTACACCTTC. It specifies CASRTEYGYTF.

The DNA for the CDR3 is TGTGCCAGCAGCTTCCAGGGGGCCTCCTACGAGCAGTACTTC. This sequence encodes CASSFQGASYEQYF. This chain connects TRBV5-4 to TRBJ2-5, with TRBD1 matching 8 bases. The DNA end is more similar to TRBJ2-7, so the J call may be wrong. Germline assignment: CDR1 SGHNT and CDR2 YYREEE (reference sequence). The CDR3 loop spans 14 amino acids.

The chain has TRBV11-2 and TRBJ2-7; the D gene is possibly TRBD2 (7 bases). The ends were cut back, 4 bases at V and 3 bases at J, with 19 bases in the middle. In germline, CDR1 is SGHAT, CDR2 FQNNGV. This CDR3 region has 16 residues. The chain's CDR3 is CASSSAPRGGIYEQYF. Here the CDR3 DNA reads TGTGCCAGCAGCTCGGCCCCTAGGGGGGGGATCTACGAGCAGTACTTC.

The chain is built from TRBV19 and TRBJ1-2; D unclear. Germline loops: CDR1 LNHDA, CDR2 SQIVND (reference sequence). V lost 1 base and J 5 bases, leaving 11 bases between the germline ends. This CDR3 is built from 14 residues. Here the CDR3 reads CASSIARGNYGYTF. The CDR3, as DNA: TGTGCCAGTAGTATAGCTCGGGGAAATTATGGCTACACCTTC.

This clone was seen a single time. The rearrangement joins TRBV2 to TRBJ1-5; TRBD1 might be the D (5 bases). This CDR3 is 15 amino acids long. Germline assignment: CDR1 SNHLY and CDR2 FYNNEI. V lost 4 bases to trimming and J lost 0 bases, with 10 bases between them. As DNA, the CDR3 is TGTGCCAGCAGTGGGCAGGGCGATAGCAATCAGCCCCAGCATTTT. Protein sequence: CASSGQGDSNQPQHF.

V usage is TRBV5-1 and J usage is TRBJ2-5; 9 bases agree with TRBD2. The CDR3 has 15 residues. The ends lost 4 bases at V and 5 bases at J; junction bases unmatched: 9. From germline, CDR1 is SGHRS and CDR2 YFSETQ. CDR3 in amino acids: CASSNSGRDGETQYF. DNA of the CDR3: TGCGCCAGCAGCAATAGCGGGAGAGATGGGGAGACCCAGTACTTC.

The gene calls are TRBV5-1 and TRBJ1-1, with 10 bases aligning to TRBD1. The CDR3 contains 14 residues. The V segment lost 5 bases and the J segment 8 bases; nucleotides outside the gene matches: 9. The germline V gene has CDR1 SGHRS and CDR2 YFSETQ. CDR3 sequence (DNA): TGCGCCAGCAGTTTGTGGACAGGGGGGAAAGAAGCTTTCTTT. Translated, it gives CASSLWTGGKEAFF.

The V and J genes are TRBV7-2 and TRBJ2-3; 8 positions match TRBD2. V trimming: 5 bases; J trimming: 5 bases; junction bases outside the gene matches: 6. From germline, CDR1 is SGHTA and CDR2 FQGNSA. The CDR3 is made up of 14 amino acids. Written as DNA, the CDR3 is TGTGCCAGCAGCCGGGCGGGAGGCGGAGATACGCAGTATTTT. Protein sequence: CASSRAGGGDTQYF.

In DNA form, the CDR3 reads TGTGCCAGCAGCCAAATTTCGGTCAACTATGGCTACACCTTC. It translates to CASSQISVNYGYTF. The rearrangement uses TRBV14 and TRBJ1-2; no clear D gene. CDR1 and CDR2 (germline): SGHDN, FVKESK. The ends were cut back, 2 bases at V and 2 bases at J, with 9 bases in the middle. This CDR3 region has 14 residues.

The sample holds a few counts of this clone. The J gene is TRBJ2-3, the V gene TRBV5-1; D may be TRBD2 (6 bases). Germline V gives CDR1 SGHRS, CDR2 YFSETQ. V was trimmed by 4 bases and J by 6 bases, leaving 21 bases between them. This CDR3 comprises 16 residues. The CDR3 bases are TGCGCCAGCAGCGTTCCTTCCGGGACTGGCGGGGATACGCAGTATTTT. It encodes CASSVPSGTGGDTQYF.

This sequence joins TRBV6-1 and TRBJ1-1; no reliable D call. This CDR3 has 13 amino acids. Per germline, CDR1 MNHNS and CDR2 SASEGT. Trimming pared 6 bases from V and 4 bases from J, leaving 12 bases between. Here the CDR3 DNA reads TGTGCCAGCAGACCAGGTGCTCCCACTGAAGCTTTCTTT. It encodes CASRPGAPTEAFF.

In nucleotides, the CDR3 is TGTGCCAGTAGTATCTTTGAGGGGGCAAACTCTGAAGCTTTCTTT. It encodes CASSIFEGANSEAFF. The chain is built from TRBV19 and TRBJ1-1, with 7 positions matching TRBD1. CDR3 length equals 15 residues. Germline trimming cut 3 bases from V and 6 bases from J; bases unmatched to any gene: 10. Germline V lookup: CDR1 LNHDA, CDR2 SQIVND (reference sequence).

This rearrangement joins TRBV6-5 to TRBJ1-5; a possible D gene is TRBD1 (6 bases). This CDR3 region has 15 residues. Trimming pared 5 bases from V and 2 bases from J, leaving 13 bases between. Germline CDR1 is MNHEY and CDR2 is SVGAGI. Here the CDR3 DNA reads TGTGCCAGCAGTACCGGGACACGAGGCAATCAGCCCCAGCATTTT. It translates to CASSTGTRGNQPQHF.

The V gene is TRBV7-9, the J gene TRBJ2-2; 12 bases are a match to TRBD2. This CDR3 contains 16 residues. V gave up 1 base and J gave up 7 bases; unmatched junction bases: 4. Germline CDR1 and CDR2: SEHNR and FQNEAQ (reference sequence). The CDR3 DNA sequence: TGTGCCAGCAGCTTAGGACTAGCGGGAGTAGGCGGGGAGCTGTTTTTT. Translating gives CASSLGLAGVGGELFF.

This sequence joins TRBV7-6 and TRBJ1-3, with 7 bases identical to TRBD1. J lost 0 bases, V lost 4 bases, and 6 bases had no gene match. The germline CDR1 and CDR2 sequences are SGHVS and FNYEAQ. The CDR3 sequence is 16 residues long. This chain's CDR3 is CASSWGQSSSGNTIYF. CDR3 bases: TGTGCCAGCAGCTGGGGACAGTCGAGCTCTGGAAACACCATATATTTT. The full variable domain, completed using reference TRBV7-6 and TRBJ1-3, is GAGVSQSPRYKVTKRGQDVALRCDPISGHVSLYWYRQALGQGPEFLTYFNYEAQQDKSGLPNDRFSAERPEGSISTLTIQRTEQRDSAMYRCASSWGQSSSGNTIYFGEGSWLTVV.

The CDR3 DNA reads as TGTGCCAGCAGCCGGGGGTGGCAGCAGAGCGTAGGAGAAGAGACCCAGTACTTC. Residues: CASSRGWQQSVGEETQYF. The chain combines TRBV11-2 with TRBJ2-5; TRBD2 might be the D (6 bases). V lost 5 bases to trimming and J lost 3 bases, with 25 bases between them. This CDR3 region has 18 residues. Germline assignment: CDR1 SGHAT and CDR2 FQNNGV.

DNA of the CDR3: TGCAGCGTTGTCGGACAGGGGGAAAAACTGTTTTTT. Protein: CSVVGQGEKLFF. This chain joins TRBV29-1 and TRBJ1-4, with 9 bases aligning to TRBD1. This CDR3 contains 12 residues. V trimming: 4 bases; J trimming: 8 bases; junction bases outside the gene matches: 2. Germline V lookup: CDR1 SQVTM, CDR2 ANQGSEA.

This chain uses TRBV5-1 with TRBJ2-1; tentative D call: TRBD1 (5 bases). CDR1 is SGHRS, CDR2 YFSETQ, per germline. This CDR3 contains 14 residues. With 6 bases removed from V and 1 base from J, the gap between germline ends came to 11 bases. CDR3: CASNGRDSYNEQFF. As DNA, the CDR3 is TGCGCCAGCAATGGCAGGGATTCCTACAATGAGCAGTTCTTC.

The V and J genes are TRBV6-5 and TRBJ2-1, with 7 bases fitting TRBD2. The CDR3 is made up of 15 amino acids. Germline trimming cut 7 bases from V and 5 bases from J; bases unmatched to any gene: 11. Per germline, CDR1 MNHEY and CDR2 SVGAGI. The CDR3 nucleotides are TGTGCCAGCACCTACGGAGCGGGGAGGGACAATGAGCAGTTCTTC. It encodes CASTYGAGRDNEQFF.

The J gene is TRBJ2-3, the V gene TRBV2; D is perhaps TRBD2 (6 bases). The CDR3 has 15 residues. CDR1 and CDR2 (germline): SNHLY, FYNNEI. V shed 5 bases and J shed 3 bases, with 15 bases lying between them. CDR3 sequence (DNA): TGTGCCAGCAGTCCCGCGGGGATTGGGACAGATACGCAGTATTTT. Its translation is CASSPAGIGTDTQYF. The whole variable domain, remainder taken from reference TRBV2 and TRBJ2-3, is EPEVTQTPSHQVTQMGQEVILRCVPISNHLYFYWYRQILGQKVEFLVSFYNNEISEKSEIFDDQFSVERPDGSNFTLKIRSTKLEDSAMYFCASSPAGIGTDTQYFGPGTRLTVL.